The rows below give T cell receptor beta chains drawn from one sample of a study of radiation and T cells in renal cell carcinoma. Sequencing was performed with immunoSEQ multiplex PCR; in TCRdb, only in-frame clones are kept and a portion is missing. The data contain fewer than 25,000 clones, more than 45% of them seen just once; the ten biggest clones take up under 20%. The sample here was tumor tissue, taken from a patient whose treatment included radiotherapy and nephrectomy. The receptors come from a woman aged 50 to 60 with renal cell carcinoma. Each CDR3 is given with its conserved first and last residue. A D gene is named only where the DNA matches it firmly. For some rows the clone size is stated as once, few or many, or as a class when expanded; others skip it.

abundance	v_gene	d_gene	j_gene	CDR3aa	CDR3nt
-	TRBV2	TRBD1	TRBJ2-5	CASTLSGQGVQETQYF	TGTGCCAGCACCCTGAGTGGACAGGGCGTACAAGAGACCCAGTACTTC
few	TRBV5-1	-	TRBJ1-1	CASSSGTLRNTEAFF	TGCGCCAGCAGCTCCGGGACGCTTAGGAACACTGAAGCTTTCTTT
-	TRBV5-1	-	TRBJ1-1	CASSLSGRVETEAFF	TGCGCCAGCAGCTTGTCGGGCAGGGTGGAGACTGAAGCTTTCTTT
many	TRBV25-1	-	TRBJ1-6	CASSDRGRRSYNSPLHF	TGTGCCAGCAGTGATCGGGGGCGCCGGTCCTATAATTCACCCCTCCACTTT
many	TRBV6-6	-	TRBJ2-7	CASSSASYEQYF	TGTGCCAGCAGTTCTGCCTCCTACGAGCAGTACTTC
-	TRBV19	TRBD1	TRBJ2-7	CASSSPGQGPYEQYF	TGTGCCAGTAGTTCCCCAGGACAGGGTCCCTACGAGCAGTACTTC
-	TRBV4-2	-	TRBJ2-7	CASSQVLGESSYEQYF	TGTGCCAGCAGCCAAGTTTTGGGCGAGAGCTCCTACGAGCAGTACTTC
many	TRBV5-1	-	TRBJ1-6	CASSRSGDGIRRNSPLHF	TGCGCCAGCAGCCGATCCGGGGATGGCATAAGGCGTAATTCACCCCTCCACTTT
-	TRBV7-9	-	TRBJ2-6	CASSLENSPGANVLTF	TGTGCCAGCAGCTTAGAAAACAGTCCAGGGGCCAACGTCCTGACTTTC
-	TRBV30	-	TRBJ1-1	CAGERNTEAFF	TGTGCCGGGGAGAGGAACACTGAAGCTTTCTTT
-	TRBV5-4	TRBD2	TRBJ2-3	CASSEARTSGKFTDTQYF	TGTGCCAGCAGCGAGGCGAGGACTAGCGGCAAATTCACAGATACGCAGTATTTT
few	TRBV5-1	-	TRBJ2-5	CASSTQTGSETQYF	TGCGCCAGCAGCACCCAGACAGGATCAGAGACCCAGTACTTC
-	TRBV7-6	-	TRBJ2-5	CASSLRRNQETQYF	TGTGCCAGCAGCTTAAGGAGGAACCAAGAGACCCAGTACTTC
many	TRBV5-4	TRBD1	TRBJ2-1	CASSPRTGGNEQFF	TGTGCCAGCAGCCCCCGAACAGGGGGGAATGAGCAGTTCTTC
-	TRBV29-1	TRBD1	TRBJ1-2	CSVQGQGDYGYTF	TGCAGCGTTCAGGGACAGGGCGACTATGGCTACACCTTC
-	TRBV9	TRBD1	TRBJ1-2	CASSADRAGPPGYGYTF	TGTGCCAGCAGCGCCGACAGGGCCGGACCTCCGGGCTATGGCTACACCTTC
-	TRBV7-8	-	TRBJ1-5	CASSLGGRQPQHF	TGTGCCAGCAGCTTAGGAGGACGTCAGCCCCAGCATTTT